This T cell receptor beta chain was captured in a study of T cells in Graves' hyperthyroidism and ophthalmopathy. About the study: Once the initial diagnosis was made, peripheral blood was obtained before any treatment.

Per the germline V gene, CDR1 is LNHDA and CDR2 is SQIVND (reference sequence). The ends were cut back, 6 bases at V and 2 bases at J, with 8 bases in the middle. The CDR3 has 13 residues. Amplified regions were TCR beta CDR3 sequences from RNA transcripts. In the first-round RT-PCR of the TCR CDR3, the HTBI primer set was used. TCRdb reprocessed the multiplex PCR reads via MiXCR and lists one record per CDR3 protein. The sample lists hundreds of thousands of distinct CDR3 sequences, about 14% occurring once. Ophthalmopathy cases met thresholds of Clinical Activity Score at least 3, NOSPECS grade at least 4 and duration under 3 months. The study left out patients who had uncontrolled infection, other autoimmune disease, pregnancy or lactation.

The source of this sequence is a woman between 50 and 59 years old with Graves' ophthalmopathy. This chain links TRBV19 with TRBJ2-1; D tentatively fits TRBD1 or TRBD2 (6 bases each). Specimen: blood. The DNA for the CDR3 is TGTGCCAGTAGGCGGGACACCTACAATGAGCAGTTCTTC. Translated, it gives CASRRDTYNEQFF.